This TCR beta chain was sequenced during a study of T cell clusters in autoimmune cytopenias. Background on the study: A median of approximately 50,000 TRB reads per sample yielded a median roughly 2,300 distinct clonotypes.

TRB was amplified by touch-down multiplex PCR, primer pools A and B combined. TCRdb re-called the multiplex PCR reads; every CDR3 protein appears as one record, without DNA. Found here are over 7,000 distinct CDR3 sequences; the top ten clones hold under 25%. TRB amplification used around 270 ng of peripheral blood genomic DNA. Study outcomes and limitations: TRB repertoire shifts in secondary cytopenia and chronic lymphocytic leukemia mostly reflected lymphoma, not autoimmunity. The cluster-lack signature was not seen for secondary cytopenia versus chronic lymphocytic leukemia.

Points on this clonotype: Its antigen remains unknown.

CDR1 SGHNT and CDR2 YYREEE come from the germline V gene (reference sequence). The CDR3 is 18 amino acids. The material sequenced was peripheral blood. The clonotype originates from a human donor with an autoimmune cytopenia or autoimmune hepatitis (not recorded which). The chain carries TRBV5-4 and TRBJ1-5; the TCRdb D gene call, TRBD1, has no DNA to confirm it. CDR3 region: CASSLYKGAGDANQPQHF.